The 13 T cell receptor beta chains in this list originate from one sample, sequenced in a study of Tregs in tolerant kidney transplant recipients. These TCRs are of unknown antigen specificity. The data were produced by immunoSEQ multiplex PCR, yet TCRdb's version contains in-frame clones alone and is incomplete. The data hold about 5,600 clones, with around 91% observed a single time. This specimen consisted of Tregs from blood cultured with allogeneic cells, obtained before the transplant. The receptors were gathered from a human patient who received a combined kidney and bone marrow transplant.

J is TRBJ2-1 and V is TRBV27, with 12 nucleotides matching TRBD1. Germline CDR1 and CDR2: MNHEY and SMNVEV (reference sequence). V lost 6 bases to trimming and J lost 0 bases; unmatched junction nucleotides: 9. The CDR3 contains 18 residues. The CDR3 sequence: CASSPIRDRGRSYNEQFF. For the CDR3, the DNA is TGTGCCAGCAGCCCGATCCGGGACAGGGGGCGCTCCTACAATGAGCAGTTCTTC.

The chain employs TRBV7-2 and TRBJ1-1; D not certain. V lost 3 bases and J 4 bases, leaving 15 bases between the germline ends. The V gene's germline CDR1 is SGHTA and CDR2 FQGNSA. The CDR3 has 15 residues. The CDR3 DNA sequence: TGTGCCAGCAGCTTTAGTGGGTTGGGCAGCACTGAAGCTTTCTTT. Translation: CASSFSGLGSTEAFF.

This chain connects TRBV29-1 to TRBJ2-7; D unclear. Trimming removed 6 bases from V and 0 bases from J, with 15 bases in between. Germline assignment: CDR1 SQVTM and CDR2 ANQGSEA. The CDR3 is 14 residues long. For the CDR3, the DNA is TGCAGCGTAGCAGTCGGCGGTAGCTCCTACGAGCAGTACTTC. Its protein is CSVAVGGSSYEQYF.

The V and J genes are TRBV5-1 and TRBJ1-2, with D possibly matching TRBD1 (6 bases). Between the trimmed V and J ends, which lost 6 bases and 2 bases, there was a span of 14 bases. Looked up from germline, CDR1 is SGHRS and CDR2 is YFSETQ. This CDR3 has 14 amino acids. The CDR3 spells CASTGRTDNYGYTF. CDR3 nucleotide sequence: TGCGCCAGCACGGGAAGGACAGACAACTATGGCTACACCTTC. Filled out from reference TRBV5-1 and TRBJ1-2, the complete variable domain reads KAGVTQTPRYLIKTRGQQVTLSCSPISGHRSVSWYQQTPGQGLQFLFEYFSETQRNKGNFPGRFSGRQFSNSRSEMNVSTLELGDSALYLCASTGRTDNYGYTFGSGTRLTVV.

The chain links TRBV29-1 to TRBJ2-7; 10 bases fit TRBD1. V was clipped by 7 bases and J by 0 bases; unmatched bases: 3. Germline lookup yields CDR1 SQVTM and CDR2 ANQGSEA. The CDR3 has 13 amino acids. CDR3 amino acids: CSAWTGGSYEQYF. DNA of the CDR3: TGCAGCGCTTGGACAGGGGGCTCCTACGAGCAGTACTTC.

The J gene is TRBJ2-7, the V gene TRBV7-6; 9 bases match TRBD2. Per germline, CDR1 SGHVS and CDR2 FNYEAQ. The J segment lost 7 bases and the V segment lost 5 bases, leaving 15 bases of the junction unmatched. The CDR3 has 16 residues. The chain's CDR3 is CASSLSGSAPGREQYF. CDR3 DNA sequence: TGTGCCAGCAGCCTTAGCGGGAGCGCCCCCGGGAGGGAGCAGTACTTC.

The chain joins TRBV30 to TRBJ1-1; D gene ambiguous. CDR3 length: 14 residues. CDR1 and CDR2 (germline): GTSNPN, SVGIG (reference sequence). V lost 4 bases, J lost 1 base, and 13 bases lay in between. As DNA, the CDR3 is TGTGCCTGGACCCGCACCCAGAAGAACACTGAAGCTTTCTTT. This translates into CAWTRTQKNTEAFF.

This chain uses TRBV10-3 with TRBJ2-7; tentatively, D is TRBD2 (6 bases). The CDR3 totals 14 residues. CDR1 and CDR2 from the germline V gene are ENHRY and SYGVKD. The V gene lost 4 bases and the J gene lost 4 bases, with 14 bases spanning the gap. The CDR3 loop is CAISGRDPPYEQYF. As DNA, the CDR3 is TGTGCCATCAGTGGGCGGGACCCACCTTACGAGCAGTACTTC.

This chain links TRBV5-1 with TRBJ2-7, with 9 bases matching TRBD1. This CDR3 spans 13 amino acids. Germline CDR1 SGHRS, CDR2 YFSETQ. Unmatched junction bases numbered 3, after V lost 4 bases and J lost 4 bases. CDR3 in amino acids: CASSGGTGYEQYF. Here the CDR3 DNA reads TGCGCCAGCAGCGGAGGGACAGGGTACGAGCAGTACTTC.

As to this clone: One junction end does not reproduce the germline sequence, and a read error may be involved. The rearrangement links TRBV7-2 to TRBJ1-1, with a weak D call TRBD1 (6 bases). The CDR3 runs to 14 residues. From germline, CDR1 is SGHTA and CDR2 FQGNSA. CDR3 protein: CASSSWTENAEAFF. The DNA of the CDR3 is TGTGCCAGCAGTTCGTGGACAGAGAACGCTGAAGCTTTCTTT.

The V and J genes are TRBV6-5 and TRBJ1-2, with D perhaps matching TRBD1 (5 bases). The CDR3 extends over 14 amino acids. Germline lookup yields CDR1 MNHEY and CDR2 SVGAGI. Deletions cut 5 bases from V and 4 bases from J, with 14 bases between. The CDR3 loop reads CASSGGTSPYGYTF. The CDR3 DNA is TGTGCCAGCAGTGGGGGGACCTCGCCCTATGGCTACACCTTC.

J is TRBJ2-3 and V is TRBV5-5; 12 bases fit TRBD1. This CDR3 has 17 amino acids. Looked up from germline, CDR1 is SGHKS and CDR2 is YYEKEE (reference sequence). V trimming: 4 bases; J trimming: 4 bases; junction bases outside the gene matches: 10. Here the CDR3 reads CASSLLPGTGGSDTQYF. CDR3 bases: TGTGCCAGCAGCCTTCTGCCCGGGACAGGGGGCTCAGATACGCAGTATTTT.

This chain links TRBV6-5 with TRBJ1-2, with D unresolved. Germline values: CDR1 MNHEY, CDR2 SVGAGI. The CDR3 spans 12 residues. Trimming stripped 11 bases from V and 8 bases from J, with 18 bases between. Here the CDR3 reads CACKGRIQGYTF. In DNA, the CDR3 is TGTGCCTGTAAAGGACGGATCCAAGGCTACACCTTC.